The 3 T cell receptor beta chains presented below share a single source sample, sequenced in a study of persistence of HIV-infected CD4 T cells. These receptors have no known antigen. The libraries were made with immunoSEQ version 4 in survey mode. TCRdb's table, derived via immunoSEQ multiplex PCR, lists solely in-frame clones and lacks some. The sample gives 35,000 or so clones, over 65% of which show up once; 5% to 6.5% is in the top ten. An overlapping HIV-1 Gag peptide pool stimulated these cells at approximately 0.91 ug/peptide/mL. Sorted nonresponding memory CD4+ T cells were CD40L-negative, CD69-negative, CD45RO-high. The starting material was cultured CD4+ T cells from PBMCs, obtained from a patient who received antiretroviral therapy. The source of these receptors is an adult with HIV. The donor label of this sample is uncertain.

The rearrangement links TRBV10-3 to TRBJ1-2, with no clear D. This CDR3 spans 12 amino acids. The germline V gene has CDR1 ENHRY and CDR2 SYGVKD. Trimming removed 2 bases at V and 7 bases at J, with 8 bases between. This CDR3 is CAISEVSAGYTF. The CDR3 region has the DNA TGTGCCATCAGTGAGGTCTCAGCTGGCTACACCTTC.

The sample holds one count of this clone. The gene calls are TRBV9 and TRBJ1-4; weak D call: TRBD1 (5 bases). The germline V gene encodes CDR1 SGDLS and CDR2 YYNGEE. The CDR3 runs 15 residues. The V end lost 0 bases, the J end lost 8 bases, and 14 bases lay between the germline ends. The CDR3 DNA reads TGTGCCAGCAGCGTAGATGGGGCTAGGCCGGAAAAACTGTTTTTT. This translates into CASSVDGARPEKLFF.

The chain couples TRBV5-1 to TRBJ1-2; 9 nucleotides agree with TRBD1. Germline-derived CDR1 and CDR2 are SGHRS and YFSETQ. The CDR3 runs 14 residues. The ends lost 4 bases at V and 5 bases at J; junction bases unmatched: 6. CDR3 sequence: CASSTGTGSYGYTF. In nucleotides, the CDR3 is TGCGCCAGCAGCACCGGGACAGGGTCATATGGCTACACCTTC. Combining the CDR3 with reference TRBV5-1 and TRBJ1-2 gives the whole variable domain KAGVTQTPRYLIKTRGQQVTLSCSPISGHRSVSWYQQTPGQGLQFLFEYFSETQRNKGNFPGRFSGRQFSNSRSEMNVSTLELGDSALYLCASSTGTGSYGYTFGSGTRLTVV.